This is a list of T cell receptor beta chains from one sample in a study of OX40 agonist ivuxolimab in advanced cancers. Here immunoSEQ multiplex PCR was the method, and the copy in TCRdb shows in-frame clones only, minus some. Of about 73,000 clones listed, more than 75% are singletons. This sample comprised CD4+ or CD8+ T cells sorted from blood, obtained in a trial of the OX40 agonist ivuxolimab. The receptor set was obtained from an adult with an advanced solid tumor such as melanoma, head and neck, liver or kidney cancer. The CDR3 runs from the conserved cysteine through the conserved F or W. The order of the fields is D gene, J gene, clone size, V gene, CDR3 protein, CDR3 DNA. A D gene is named only where the DNA matches it firmly. Size is omitted from some rows. Given values are once, few, many or a class for expanded clones.

d_gene: .; j_gene: TRBJ2-3; abundance: .; v_gene: TRBV6-5; CDR3aa: CASSRDHSTDTQYF; CDR3nt: TGTGCCAGCAGCCGGGACCATAGCACAGATACGCAGTATTTT
d_gene: .; j_gene: TRBJ2-2; abundance: .; v_gene: TRBV10-1; CDR3aa: CASSETGLNTGELFF; CDR3nt: TGCGCCAGCAGTGAGACAGGCTTGAACACCGGGGAGCTGTTTTTT
d_gene: TRBD1; j_gene: TRBJ1-2; abundance: .; v_gene: TRBV28; CDR3aa: CASSRGGTGGGYGYTF; CDR3nt: TGTGCCAGCAGCCGTGGGGGGACAGGGGGAGGCTATGGCTACACCTTC
d_gene: .; j_gene: TRBJ2-7; abundance: .; v_gene: TRBV4-1; CDR3aa: CASSQNDIVTAPYEQYF; CDR3nt: TGCGCCAGCAGCCAGAATGATATCGTAACGGCCCCCTACGAGCAGTACTTC
d_gene: TRBD2; j_gene: TRBJ2-5; abundance: once; v_gene: TRBV11-2; CDR3aa: CASSRGTRVAQETQYF; CDR3nt: TGTGCCAGCAGCAGGGGGACTAGGGTGGCCCAAGAGACCCAGTACTTC
d_gene: .; j_gene: TRBJ2-4; abundance: .; v_gene: TRBV6-4; CDR3aa: CASSAQAWGKNIQYF; CDR3nt: TGTGCCAGCAGTGCCCAAGCCTGGGGCAAAAACATTCAGTACTTC
d_gene: .; j_gene: TRBJ1-2; abundance: .; v_gene: TRBV15; CDR3aa: CATSRVAPNYGYTF; CDR3nt: TGTGCCACCAGCAGAGTTGCGCCTAACTATGGCTACACCTTC
d_gene: TRBD1; j_gene: TRBJ2-7; abundance: .; v_gene: TRBV15; CDR3aa: CATSPGGTGGYEQYF; CDR3nt: TGTGCCACCAGCCCGGGGGGGACAGGGGGTTACGAGCAGTACTTC
d_gene: TRBD1; j_gene: TRBJ2-2; abundance: .; v_gene: TRBV5-6; CDR3aa: CASSKRQGATDGGELFF; CDR3nt: TGTGCCAGCAGCAAGAGACAGGGGGCGACGGACGGCGGGGAGCTGTTTTTT
d_gene: TRBD2; j_gene: TRBJ2-5; abundance: .; v_gene: TRBV19; CDR3aa: CASSTAGTSGRPTQETQYF; CDR3nt: TGTGCCAGTAGTACAGCCGGGACTAGCGGGAGACCTACGCAAGAGACCCAGTACTTC
d_gene: TRBD2; j_gene: TRBJ2-7; abundance: .; v_gene: TRBV7-2; CDR3aa: CASRPAGGSSYEQYF; CDR3nt: TGTGCCAGCAGACCAGCGGGAGGGAGCTCCTACGAGCAGTACTTC
d_gene: .; j_gene: TRBJ1-4; abundance: .; v_gene: TRBV5-1; CDR3aa: CASSSGPSEEKLFF; CDR3nt: TGCGCCAGCAGTTCCGGGCCCTCCGAAGAAAAACTGTTTTTT
d_gene: TRBD2; j_gene: TRBJ2-3; abundance: .; v_gene: TRBV6-1; CDR3aa: CASSESGLAGRADTQYF; CDR3nt: TGTGCCAGCAGTGAATCTGGTCTAGCGGGAAGGGCAGATACGCAGTATTTT
d_gene: .; j_gene: TRBJ1-1; abundance: .; v_gene: TRBV2; CDR3aa: CASSVVEGFF; CDR3nt: TGTGCCAGCAGTGTAGTCGAAGGGTTCTTT
d_gene: .; j_gene: TRBJ1-5; abundance: many; v_gene: TRBV19; CDR3aa: CASRGGGRNQPQHF; CDR3nt: TGTGCCAGCAGGGGCGGGGGACGCAATCAGCCCCAGCATTTT
d_gene: .; j_gene: TRBJ1-3; abundance: .; v_gene: TRBV6-5; CDR3aa: CASSPPGAAGNTIYF; CDR3nt: TGTGCCAGCAGCCCCCCCGGCGCGGCTGGAAACACCATATATTTT
d_gene: .; j_gene: TRBJ2-7; abundance: .; v_gene: TRBV30; CDR3aa: CAWSDTGGIRYF; CDR3nt: TGTGCCTGGAGTGATACTGGCGGGATTAGGTACTTC
d_gene: .; j_gene: TRBJ2-7; abundance: .; v_gene: TRBV5-5; CDR3aa: CASSFDLDEGIYEQYF; CDR3nt: TGTGCCAGCAGCTTTGATCTGGACGAGGGAATCTACGAGCAGTACTTC
d_gene: TRBD1; j_gene: TRBJ2-2; abundance: .; v_gene: TRBV9; CDR3aa: CASSTRDRGPELFF; CDR3nt: TGTGCCAGCAGCACCCGGGACAGGGGACCGGAGCTGTTTTTT
d_gene: TRBD2; j_gene: TRBJ2-7; abundance: .; v_gene: TRBV2; CDR3aa: CASSVIAGAYEQYF; CDR3nt: TGTGCCAGCAGTGTAATAGCGGGGGCCTACGAGCAGTACTTC
d_gene: TRBD2; j_gene: TRBJ2-1; abundance: .; v_gene: TRBV2; CDR3aa: CASSESGLDGEQFF; CDR3nt: TGTGCCAGCAGTGAATCGGGACTAGATGGTGAGCAGTTCTTC
d_gene: .; j_gene: TRBJ2-2; abundance: few; v_gene: TRBV2; CDR3aa: CASSPRGAGNTGELFF; CDR3nt: TGTGCCAGCAGTCCTAGGGGGGCGGGGAACACCGGGGAGCTGTTTTTT
d_gene: .; j_gene: TRBJ2-3; abundance: .; v_gene: TRBV6-4; CDR3aa: CASAAGDTQYF; CDR3nt: TGTGCCAGCGCGGCGGGAGATACGCAGTATTTT
d_gene: .; j_gene: TRBJ1-2; abundance: once; v_gene: TRBV5-5; CDR3aa: CASSEGLGNYGYTF; CDR3nt: TGTGCCAGCAGCGAGGGCCTAGGTAACTATGGCTACACCTTC
d_gene: TRBD2; j_gene: TRBJ2-7; abundance: .; v_gene: TRBV9; CDR3aa: CASSAGGLAGSYEQYF; CDR3nt: TGTGCCAGCAGCGCCGGGGGACTAGCGGGATCCTACGAGCAGTACTTC
d_gene: TRBD1; j_gene: TRBJ2-1; abundance: .; v_gene: TRBV6-1; CDR3aa: CASTPYRDRANEQFF; CDR3nt: TGTGCCAGCACTCCCTACCGGGACAGGGCCAATGAGCAGTTCTTC
d_gene: TRBD1; j_gene: TRBJ2-7; abundance: .; v_gene: TRBV28; CDR3aa: CASSLGDREYEQYF; CDR3nt: TGTGCCAGCAGTTTAGGGGACAGGGAGTACGAGCAGTACTTC
d_gene: .; j_gene: TRBJ2-3; abundance: .; v_gene: TRBV9; CDR3aa: CASSTLGRGTDTQYF; CDR3nt: TGTGCCAGCAGCACTTTAGGACGGGGCACAGATACGCAGTATTTT
d_gene: .; j_gene: TRBJ2-2; abundance: .; v_gene: TRBV19; CDR3aa: CASSPLSGPNTGELFF; CDR3nt: TGTGCCAGTAGTCCCCTCTCGGGACCGAACACCGGGGAGCTGTTTTTT
d_gene: .; j_gene: TRBJ2-1; abundance: .; v_gene: TRBV21-1; CDR3aa: CASSKLAGVGSYNEQFF; CDR3nt: TGTGCCAGCAGCAAGCTTGCGGGAGTAGGGTCCTACAATGAGCAGTTCTTC
d_gene: TRBD1; j_gene: TRBJ1-1; abundance: .; v_gene: TRBV27; CDR3aa: CASRRTGEGTEAFF; CDR3nt: TGTGCCAGCAGACGGACAGGGGAAGGCACTGAAGCTTTCTTT
d_gene: TRBD2; j_gene: TRBJ2-7; abundance: .; v_gene: TRBV6-5; CDR3aa: CASSYSGLAYYEQYF; CDR3nt: TGTGCCAGCAGTTACAGTGGACTAGCGTATTACGAGCAGTACTTC
d_gene: .; j_gene: TRBJ1-2; abundance: .; v_gene: TRBV9; CDR3aa: CASSVAGTGPYGYTF; CDR3nt: TGTGCCAGCAGCGTGGCCGGGACTGGCCCCTATGGCTACACCTTC
d_gene: TRBD1; j_gene: TRBJ2-4; abundance: .; v_gene: TRBV25-1; CDR3aa: CASSRWSTGGGKNIQYF; CDR3nt: TGTGCCAGCAGTCGGTGGTCGACAGGGGGCGGCAAAAACATTCAGTACTTC
d_gene: .; j_gene: TRBJ2-1; abundance: .; v_gene: TRBV11-2; CDR3aa: CASSLERRNEQFF; CDR3nt: TGTGCCAGCAGCTTAGAAAGGCGGAATGAGCAGTTCTTC
d_gene: .; j_gene: TRBJ2-7; abundance: .; v_gene: TRBV7-8; CDR3aa: CASSSQGFAYEQYF; CDR3nt: TGTGCCAGCAGCTCCCAGGGGTTTGCCTACGAGCAGTACTTC
d_gene: .; j_gene: TRBJ2-1; abundance: .; v_gene: TRBV6-1; CDR3aa: CASTEGQSSYNEQFF; CDR3nt: TGTGCCAGCACCGAGGGGCAAAGCTCCTACAATGAGCAGTTCTTC
d_gene: .; j_gene: TRBJ2-2; abundance: .; v_gene: TRBV5-1; CDR3aa: CASRETPGDGELFF; CDR3nt: TGCGCCAGCCGAGAGACCCCTGGGGACGGGGAGCTGTTTTTT
d_gene: .; j_gene: TRBJ1-2; abundance: many; v_gene: TRBV19; CDR3aa: CASKVHQEGSGYTF; CDR3nt: TGTGCCAGTAAGGTCCACCAAGAGGGTAGTGGCTACACCTTC
d_gene: TRBD2; j_gene: TRBJ2-7; abundance: .; v_gene: TRBV6-1; CDR3aa: CASQAERGRAYEQYF; CDR3nt: TGTGCCAGCCAAGCAGAGCGGGGACGAGCCTACGAGCAGTACTTC
d_gene: TRBD2; j_gene: TRBJ2-7; abundance: few; v_gene: TRBV5-1; CDR3aa: CASSSRLAGGGAYEQYF; CDR3nt: TGCGCCAGCAGCTCCAGACTAGCGGGAGGTGGGGCCTACGAGCAGTACTTC
d_gene: TRBD2; j_gene: TRBJ2-3; abundance: .; v_gene: TRBV5-1; CDR3aa: CASSSEPGLAGDTQYF; CDR3nt: TGCGCCAGCAGCTCTGAACCGGGACTAGCGGGAGATACGCAGTATTTT
d_gene: TRBD1; j_gene: TRBJ2-7; abundance: .; v_gene: TRBV28; CDR3aa: CAGTGTVSSYEQYF; CDR3nt: TGTGCCGGAACCGGGACAGTGAGCTCCTACGAGCAGTACTTC